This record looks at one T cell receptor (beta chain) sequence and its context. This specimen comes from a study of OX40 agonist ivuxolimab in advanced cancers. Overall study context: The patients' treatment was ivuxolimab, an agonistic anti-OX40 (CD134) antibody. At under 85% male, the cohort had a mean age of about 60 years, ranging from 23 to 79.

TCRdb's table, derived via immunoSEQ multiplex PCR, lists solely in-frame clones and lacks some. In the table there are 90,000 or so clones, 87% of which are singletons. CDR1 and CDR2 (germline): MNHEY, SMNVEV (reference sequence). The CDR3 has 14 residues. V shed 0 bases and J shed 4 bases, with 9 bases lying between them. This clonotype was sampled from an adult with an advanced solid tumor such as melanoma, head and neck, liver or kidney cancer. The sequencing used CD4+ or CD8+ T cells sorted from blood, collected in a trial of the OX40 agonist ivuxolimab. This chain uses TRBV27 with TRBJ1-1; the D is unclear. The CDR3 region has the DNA TGTGCCAGCAGTTTATCGAGATGGGGCACTGAAGCTTTCTTT. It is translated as CASSLSRWGTEAFF.